The text below deals with one T cell receptor (beta chain). The authors reverse transcribed about 0.45 to 1 ug RNA with random hexamers. The amplification used immunoSEQ multiplex PCR on TCR beta CDR3; it spanned 54 Vbeta and 13 Jbeta. From the immunoSEQ multiplex PCR reads, TCRdb called clonotypes with MiXCR, one entry per CDR3 protein. This sample has about 300,000 distinct CDR3 sequences, with 85% found just once. The germline CDR1 and CDR2 sequences are SGHRS and YFSETQ. V gave up 7 bases and J gave up 0 bases; unmatched junction bases: 5. The length of the CDR3 is 14 residues. The source of the sample is a study of CD8 T cells in Susac syndrome. Sequencing of TCR beta was performed on blood CD8+ T cells and on blood CD4+ T cells. Negative isolation yielded CD4+ and CD8+ T cells, and FACS enriched TEMRA cells.

This receptor was obtained from a human donor with multiple sclerosis. The V gene is TRBV5-1, the J gene TRBJ2-7, with TRBD1 matching over 9 bases. The sequencing sample was made of CD8+ T cells from PBMCs. In DNA, the CDR3 is TGCGCCAGCGGACAGGGGACCTACTCCTACGAGCAGTACTTC. Translating it yields CASGQGTYSYEQYF.